This is a list of T cell receptor beta chains from one sample in a study of PD-L1 blockade in urothelial cancer. Data came from immunoSEQ multiplex PCR; TCRdb stores just in-frame clones and leaves some out. The table includes about 35,000 clones, roughly four fifths detected once. The material sequenced was PBMCs, taken around atezolizumab (anti-PD-L1) treatment. These receptors were collected from a man in his sixties with urothelial cancer. The CDR3 runs from the conserved cysteine through the conserved F or W. The order of the fields is CDR3 protein, J gene, V gene.

CASSISGGTYNEQFF TRBJ2-1 TRBV11-2
CASRSGVLSPLHF TRBJ1-6 TRBV11-2
CASSIGKLAGDPRKDTQYF TRBJ2-3 TRBV19
CASSWGEYQPQHF TRBJ1-5 TRBV7-2
CASRDRGTDTQYF TRBJ2-3 TRBV19
CASSLMPSGRWYTEAFF TRBJ1-1 TRBV7-8
CASSESFGRLGASYNEQFF TRBJ2-1 TRBV6-1
CASRTTGTSGSEQYF TRBJ2-7 TRBV28
CASSVGGQGLGGYTF TRBJ1-2 TRBV9
CASSLAGGAEAFF TRBJ1-1 TRBV7-2
CASSLRDSAPGELFF TRBJ2-2 TRBV7-9
CASSPNRDRGQGGQGYTF TRBJ1-2 TRBV21-1
CASRYGQENYEQYF TRBJ2-7 TRBV2
CASSNLGGGYNEQFF TRBJ2-1 TRBV11-3
CASSLLRQGPANYGYTF TRBJ1-2 TRBV5-4
CASSQDSGRGLNSPLHF TRBJ1-6 TRBV4-1
CASSIFPYSNQPQHF TRBJ1-5 TRBV19
CASSWGLQETQYF TRBJ2-5 TRBV7-7
CASSFDSSSYNEQFF TRBJ2-1 TRBV7-9